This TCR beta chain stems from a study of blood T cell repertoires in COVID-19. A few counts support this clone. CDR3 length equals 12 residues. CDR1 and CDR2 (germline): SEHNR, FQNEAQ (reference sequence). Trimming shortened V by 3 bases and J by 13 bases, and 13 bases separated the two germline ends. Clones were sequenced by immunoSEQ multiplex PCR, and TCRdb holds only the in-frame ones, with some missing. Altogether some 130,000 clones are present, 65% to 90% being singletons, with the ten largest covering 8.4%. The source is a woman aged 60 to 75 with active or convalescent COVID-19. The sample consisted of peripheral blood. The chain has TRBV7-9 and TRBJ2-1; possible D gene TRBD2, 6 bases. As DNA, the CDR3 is TGTGCCAGCAGCTTGGAGGGCAGGTCCCAGTTCTTC. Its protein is CASSLEGRSQFF.